The present T cell receptor beta chain was sequenced within a study of identical twins (dated by TCRdb to 2015 to 2016). For the wider study: To test whether fetal clonotypes persist, the study used deep sequencing on TCR alpha and beta repertoires from monozygotic twins, unrelated adults of various ages, and cord blood. Replicate twin experiments were performed at different times using different library preparation protocols to rule out contamination. General conclusions and limits of the study: Fewer insertions were carried by abundant cord blood beta clonotypes; a weaker similar trend was observed in young adult naive repertoires, while no such trend was observed in memory repertoires. Out-of-frame TCR alpha sequences shared between twins showed an excess of low generation-probability sequences compared with coincidental sharing between unrelated individuals. Because the same donors could not be followed over many years, the conclusions depended on cross-sectional statistical analysis. The excess sharing between twins in beta out-of-frame sequences was weaker because fewer shared sequences reduced the signal-to-noise ratio. Out-of-frame TCR alpha sharing in monozygotic twins was systematically underestimated by recombination models, whereas sharing between unrelated individuals was in agreement with the recombination models. Zero-insertion analyses could be partly confounded by invariant T cells such as MAIT and iNKT, though diverse VJ usage argued against such confounding for most clonotypes.

CDR1 SQVTM and CDR2 ANQGSEA are derived from the germline V gene. The CDR3 holds 15 amino acids from the cysteine to the phenylalanine. Just the 45-base CDR3 DNA is kept, in frame starting at base 1. Trimming costs V 4 bases and J 1 base, and their ends lie 17 bases apart. The library came from 5' RACE. These reads were obtained on an Illumina HiSeq 2000. A universal primer binding site was introduced by template switching, and a unique molecular identifier was present in the final cDNA, enabling accurate counting of TCR cDNA molecules. First-strand cDNA for TCR alpha and beta chains was synthesized from specific primers in the conserved constant-segment region. Each cDNA library was double barcoded, with a SMART-Mk sample barcode plus Illumina barcodes, to control for contamination. TruSeq adapter sequences and Illumina sample barcodes were added in two successive PCR steps. The Illumina HiSeq platform was used with custom primers to sequence TCR alpha and beta cDNA libraries. On the study's bioinformatics: MiGEC was used to process raw reads and extract unique molecular identifiers, and MiXCR was used to find CDR3 positions. For each individual, recombination models were inferred using an EM algorithm with the repgenHMM and IGoR tools. Shared clonotype analysis was performed with the tcR package in R, normalizing sharing by the product of cloneset sizes. To study raw recombination without the effects of thymic and clonal selection, out-of-frame nonproductive sequences were analyzed. TCRdb itself trimmed the public reads at Q25 with fastp, ran MiXCR and retained productive beta chains. CDR3 protein duplicates are merged, each entry listing the most common genes and DNA. TCRdb's processing, not the study's, gives the V and J calls here. Within this sample are over 250,000 distinct CDR3 sequences, with nearly 9.5% of them counted one time only. The top ten hold about 7.1% of the sample.

Every donor was a healthy Caucasian. Three pairs of female monozygotic twins, all aged roughly 18 to 29 years, were included in the twin cohort. Positive isolation kits from Invitrogen were used to isolate CD4+ and CD8+ T cell populations. Notes on this clonotype: The antigen it recognizes is unknown. No much larger clone is present one base from it, and per-base qualities are unavailable.

This same sample was also part of a study on yellow fever vaccine responses in identical twins. In that second paper, the authors write: According to the authors, the vaccine-induced T cell response in identical twins seemed to be partly convergent and partly specific to each individual. In identical twins, the study followed T cell clones that responded to the vaccine with precision.

This TCR derives from a woman between 18 and 29 years old in good health. Here the chain combines TRBV29-1 and TRBJ2-7, with the D call perhaps TRBD1 or TRBD2, each one matching 6 bases. The specimen sequenced was CD8+ T cells sorted from blood. The bases are TGCAGCGTTGTTGAGGGTGGGGGGCAGTCCTACGAGCAGTACTTC. Its amino acids are CSVVEGGGQSYEQYF.